Listed below are T cell receptor beta chains from one sample, sequenced in a study of cytomegalovirus exposure and HLA in healthy donors. Profiling relied on immunoSEQ multiplex PCR, and the TCRdb table lists in-frame clones only, not all of them. Of roughly 240,000 clones listed, roughly 87% were seen once; the top ten hold approximately 5.3%. The sample taken for sequencing was PBMCs. Receptors originate from a woman in her 40s in good health and CMV-seropositive. The CDR3 runs from the conserved cysteine through the conserved F or W. Fields, in order: J gene, V gene, D gene, clone size, CDR3 DNA, CDR3 protein. D genes are given only for firm matches. Some rows mark clone size as missing; the rest say once, few, many or name a class of expanded clone.

>TRBJ2-7|TRBV9|NA|few
TGTGCCAGCAGCCTAGTGCCCGGGGTCTCCTACGAGCAGTACTTC
CASSLVPGVSYEQYF
>TRBJ2-1|TRBV5-1|NA|NA
TGCGCCAGCAGCATGGGAGGTCTACCTCGCGATGAGCAGTTCTTC
CASSMGGLPRDEQFF
>TRBJ2-7|TRBV5-4|NA|NA
TGTGCCAGCAGCTGGGGGGTAGACCGAGCCTACGAGCAGTACTTC
CASSWGVDRAYEQYF
>TRBJ1-2|TRBV7-9|TRBD1|NA
TGTGCCAGCCTCCGATATTCCGGGACAGGGACAGGTGGCTACACCTTC
CASLRYSGTGTGGYTF
>TRBJ1-2|TRBV11-2|NA|NA
TGTGCCAGCAGCTTAGATACAGGGAATAACTATGGCTACACCTTC
CASSLDTGNNYGYTF
>TRBJ2-7|TRBV18|NA|NA
TGTGCCAGCTCACCGCCAGGGGCCGAGCAGTACTTC
CASSPPGAEQYF
>TRBJ2-1|TRBV7-9|NA|NA
TGTGCCAGCAGCTCAAGGGACATCTACAATGAGCAGTTCTTC
CASSSRDIYNEQFF
>TRBJ1-2|TRBV6-5|TRBD1|NA
TGTGCCAGCAGTTACACCGCGTACAGGGGGGACTATGGCTACACCTTC
CASSYTAYRGDYGYTF
>TRBJ2-3|TRBV30|NA|NA
TGTGCGGGAGGGGGGTTCGTCCCAGATACGCAGTATTTT
CAGGGFVPDTQYF
>TRBJ1-1|TRBV7-9|TRBD1|NA
TGTGCCAGCAGCTTAGCGGGTGGAGGGGGCAACACTGAAGCTTTCTTT
CASSLAGGGGNTEAFF
>TRBJ2-7|TRBV7-8|NA|NA
TGTGCCAGCAGCTTAGCTTTAGGAGGAGGGTCCTACGAGCAGTACTTC
CASSLALGGGSYEQYF
>TRBJ2-1|TRBV5-1|NA|NA
TGCGCCAGCAGCTTGGAAGGCAGGGTCAATGAGCAGTTCTTC
CASSLEGRVNEQFF
>TRBJ2-5|TRBV4-3|TRBD1|NA
TGCGCCAGCAGCCGCGACAGGGGATGGGAGACCCAGTACTTC
CASSRDRGWETQYF
>TRBJ2-7|TRBV7-9|NA|NA
TGTGCCAGCACCCTTAGTGGGACACACGCCTACGAGCAGTACTTC
CASTLSGTHAYEQYF
>TRBJ2-7|TRBV12-5|NA|NA
TGTGCTAGTGCCCGTGGAGGGGGGGCCTACGAGCAGTACTTC
CASARGGGAYEQYF
>TRBJ2-4|TRBV5-4|TRBD2|few
TGTGCCAGCAGCTTGAGTCTTGCGGGAGTAGGGGACATTCAGTACTTC
CASSLSLAGVGDIQYF
>TRBJ2-3|TRBV29-1|TRBD2|NA
TGCAGCGTTGACGAAGGGCTAGCGGGGGGGTACACAGATACGCAGTATTTT
CSVDEGLAGGYTDTQYF
>TRBJ2-2|TRBV29-1|NA|NA
TGCAGCGCGGAGGGTGGGGGGGGCCCCGGGGAGCTGTTTTTT
CSAEGGGGPGELFF
>TRBJ2-3|TRBV5-1|NA|NA
TGCGCCAGCAGCTCCGGACAGACTAGCACAGATACGCAGTATTTT
CASSSGQTSTDTQYF
>TRBJ2-1|TRBV30|NA|NA
TGTGCCTGGAGTGTAGGAGGGTCCTACAATGAGCAGTTCTTC
CAWSVGGSYNEQFF
>TRBJ2-1|TRBV18|TRBD1|NA
TGTGCCAGCTCATCTCAGGGGGTCTCCTACAATGAGCAGTTCTTC
CASSSQGVSYNEQFF
>TRBJ1-3|TRBV2|NA|NA
TGTGCCAGCAGTGCGGCCGGGGGCTCTGGAAACACCATATATTTT
CASSAAGGSGNTIYF
>TRBJ2-2|TRBV30|NA|NA
TGTGCCTGGAGTGAATCTTCCGGGGAGCTGTTTTTT
CAWSESSGELFF
>TRBJ2-3|TRBV4-1|NA|NA
TGCGCCAGCAGCCAATACCCCAGGGGGAGGCGGCGAGATACGCAGTATTTT
CASSQYPRGRRRDTQYF
>TRBJ2-1|TRBV27|TRBD2|few
TGTGCCAGCAGTGAAGGGACTAGCGGTTTCAATGAGCAGTTCTTC
CASSEGTSGFNEQFF
>TRBJ2-7|TRBV7-9|TRBD2|NA
TGTGCCAGCAGCTTAGGGGAGGGAAACGAGCAGTACTTC
CASSLGEGNEQYF
>TRBJ2-2|TRBV11-2|NA|NA
TGTGCCAGCAGAGGGGTTGGTTCTTTCCCCGGGGAGCTGTTTTTT
CASRGVGSFPGELFF
>TRBJ2-3|TRBV7-2|NA|few
TGTGCCAGCAGCTTCAGGGAATTCACAGATACGCAGTATTTT
CASSFREFTDTQYF
>TRBJ2-1|TRBV4-3|TRBD2|NA
TGCGCCAGCAGCCAAGGAGGTGCCGGGAGGGCCTACAATGAGCAGTTCTTC
CASSQGGAGRAYNEQFF
>TRBJ1-3|TRBV7-6|TRBD1|NA
TGTGCCAGCAGCTTACGCGGTGGGACAGGCTCTGGAAACACCATATATTTT
CASSLRGGTGSGNTIYF
>TRBJ2-3|TRBV6-6|TRBD2|NA
TGTGCCAGCAGTTACGGGAGCGGGAGCTCAACCGATACGCAGTATTTT
CASSYGSGSSTDTQYF
>TRBJ2-7|TRBV7-2|TRBD1|NA
TGTGCCAGCAGCTTAGGCGGGACAGGGGGCGACGAGCAGTACTTC
CASSLGGTGGDEQYF
>TRBJ2-7|TRBV7-2|NA|NA
TGTGCCAGCAGCTTAGTAGCCACCACCATTACTTCCTACGAGCAGTACTTC
CASSLVATTITSYEQYF
>TRBJ2-5|TRBV11-2|NA|NA
TGTGCCAGCAGCTTAGATCCTAGGGGAGAGACCCAGTACTTC
CASSLDPRGETQYF
>TRBJ2-5|TRBV14|TRBD2|few
TGTGCCAGCAGCCCCCTAGCGGGAGGAAGGGAGACCCAGTACTTC
CASSPLAGGRETQYF
>TRBJ1-1|TRBV6-5|TRBD1|NA
TGTGCCAGCAGCTCTTCAGGGACAGGGTTGAAGGAAGCTTTCTTT
CASSSSGTGLKEAFF
>TRBJ1-1|TRBV14|NA|once
TGTGCCAGTAGGGGAAGTTTGAACACTGAAGCTTTCTTT
CASRGSLNTEAFF
>TRBJ1-2|TRBV29-1|TRBD1|NA
TGCAGCGGACTGACAGGGAACTATGGCTACACCTTC
CSGLTGNYGYTF